This TCR beta chain was retrieved from a study of shared clonotypes between healthy human individuals. About this clone: Its antigen is unidentified. One end of the junction does not line up with germline, which may come from a read error.

General study results and limits: Sorted-subset sequencing was shown by rarefaction to be incomplete despite large depth.

Assay used: immunoSEQ multiplex PCR; TCRdb lists only in-frame clones, some missing. Of roughly 700,000 clones in the sample, around 74% are singletons; the top ten hold around 1.6%. The length of the CDR3 is 16 residues. In germline, CDR1 is LNHNV, CDR2 YYDKDF (reference sequence). This chain links TRBV15 with TRBJ2-5, with 8 positions matching TRBD2. The clonotype was recovered from a woman aged 25-40 years in good health. Source material: memory CD4+ T cells sorted from blood. Subset described: CD45RA-negative fraction. The CDR3 here is CATSRGLAGRQGTQYF. The CDR3 DNA reads as TGTGCCACCAGCAGAGGTTTAGCGGGGCGCCAAGGGACCCAGTACTTC.